The rows below give T cell receptor beta chains drawn from one sample of a study of CD8+ T cells in alopecia areata. Produced via immunoSEQ multiplex PCR; TCRdb's table is partial and in-frame only. The data hold roughly 140,000 clones, with less than 75% observed a single time. The material sequenced was CD8+ T cells sorted from blood. Receptors were obtained from a human donor in good health. Each CDR3 is given with its conserved first and last residue. The order of the fields is clone size, J gene, D gene, V gene, CDR3 protein, CDR3 DNA. A D gene is named only where the DNA matches it firmly. Clone sizes are given selectively: once, few, many, or a class where the clone is expanded.

clone_size: -; j_call: TRBJ2-7; d_call: -; v_call: TRBV4-1; cdr3_aa: CASSQDKGLLQYEQYF; cdr3_nt: TGCGCCAGCAGCCAAGATAAGGGACTCTTACAGTACGAGCAGTACTTC
clone_size: -; j_call: TRBJ2-1; d_call: TRBD2; v_call: TRBV29-1; cdr3_aa: CSVILAGGNEQFF; cdr3_nt: TGCAGCGTAATCCTAGCGGGAGGGAATGAGCAGTTCTTC
clone_size: -; j_call: TRBJ2-1; d_call: TRBD1; v_call: TRBV13; cdr3_aa: CASSPGQGSYNEQFF; cdr3_nt: TGTGCCAGCAGCCCGGGACAGGGATCCTACAATGAGCAGTTCTTC
clone_size: -; j_call: TRBJ2-2; d_call: TRBD2; v_call: TRBV6-6; cdr3_aa: CASSPSGNTGELFF; cdr3_nt: TGTGCCAGCAGTCCTAGCGGGAACACCGGGGAGCTGTTTTTT
clone_size: -; j_call: TRBJ2-7; d_call: TRBD2; v_call: TRBV5-1; cdr3_aa: CASSLGGGPYEQYF; cdr3_nt: TGCGCCAGCAGCTTGGGCGGGGGTCCTTACGAGCAGTACTTC
clone_size: -; j_call: TRBJ2-1; d_call: -; v_call: TRBV4-1; cdr3_aa: CASSQVFAVVAYNEQFF; cdr3_nt: TGCGCCAGCAGCCAAGTTTTCGCAGTGGTAGCCTACAATGAGCAGTTCTTC
clone_size: -; j_call: TRBJ2-5; d_call: -; v_call: TRBV19; cdr3_aa: CASSIVNRQETQYF; cdr3_nt: TGTGCCAGTAGTATAGTAAACAGGCAAGAGACCCAGTACTTC
clone_size: once; j_call: TRBJ2-2; d_call: TRBD1; v_call: TRBV2; cdr3_aa: CASSPLSTGVPNTGELFF; cdr3_nt: TGTGCCAGCAGCCCGCTCTCGACAGGGGTACCGAACACCGGGGAGCTGTTTTTT
clone_size: -; j_call: TRBJ2-1; d_call: -; v_call: TRBV29-1; cdr3_aa: CSVGGHEQFF; cdr3_nt: TGCAGCGTTGGCGGACATGAGCAGTTCTTC
clone_size: -; j_call: TRBJ1-5; d_call: -; v_call: TRBV4-1; cdr3_aa: CASSQAQGVQPQHF; cdr3_nt: TGCGCCAGCAGCCAAGCCCAGGGAGTCCAGCCCCAGCATTTT
clone_size: -; j_call: TRBJ2-7; d_call: -; v_call: TRBV20-1; cdr3_aa: CSARALGEQYF; cdr3_nt: TGCAGTGCTAGAGCCTTGGGCGAGCAGTACTTC
clone_size: -; j_call: TRBJ2-7; d_call: -; v_call: TRBV5-1; cdr3_aa: CASSLTGPYEQYF; cdr3_nt: TGCGCCAGCAGCTTGACGGGGCCCTACGAGCAGTACTTC
clone_size: -; j_call: TRBJ1-1; d_call: -; v_call: TRBV6-5; cdr3_aa: CASRAPGTEAFF; cdr3_nt: TGTGCCAGCAGGGCCCCGGGGACTGAAGCTTTCTTT
clone_size: -; j_call: TRBJ2-7; d_call: TRBD1; v_call: TRBV11-2; cdr3_aa: CASSTGGDRGLGLLF; cdr3_nt: TGTGCCAGCAGCACTGGCGGGGACAGGGGTTTGGGTCTGCTGTTC
clone_size: few; j_call: TRBJ2-3; d_call: -; v_call: TRBV7-8; cdr3_aa: CASSLDDRFTDTQYF; cdr3_nt: TGTGCCAGCAGCTTAGACGACAGGTTCACAGATACGCAGTATTTT
clone_size: -; j_call: TRBJ2-2; d_call: TRBD2; v_call: TRBV4-1; cdr3_aa: CASSPTSGRGAGELFF; cdr3_nt: TGCGCCAGCAGCCCAACTAGCGGGAGGGGCGCCGGGGAGCTGTTTTTT
clone_size: few; j_call: TRBJ2-1; d_call: TRBD2; v_call: TRBV27; cdr3_aa: CASSHQLAGAGYEQFF; cdr3_nt: TGTGCCAGCAGTCATCAGCTAGCGGGAGCTGGATATGAGCAGTTCTTC
clone_size: few; j_call: TRBJ1-1; d_call: -; v_call: TRBV29-1; cdr3_aa: CSVVDMLNTEAFF; cdr3_nt: TGCAGCGTGGTCGACATGCTGAACACTGAAGCTTTCTTT
clone_size: -; j_call: TRBJ2-3; d_call: TRBD2; v_call: TRBV29-1; cdr3_aa: CSVVAGVDTDTQYF; cdr3_nt: TGCAGCGTTGTTGCGGGAGTCGACACAGATACGCAGTATTTT
clone_size: -; j_call: TRBJ2-7; d_call: -; v_call: TRBV5-1; cdr3_aa: CASSSSGSSYEQYF; cdr3_nt: TGCGCCAGCAGTTCCTCCGGGTCCTCCTACGAGCAGTACTTC
clone_size: once; j_call: TRBJ2-3; d_call: -; v_call: TRBV29-1; cdr3_aa: CSVLESSTDTQYF; cdr3_nt: TGCAGCGTACTAGAATCTAGCACAGATACGCAGTATTTT
clone_size: once; j_call: TRBJ2-1; d_call: TRBD2; v_call: TRBV6-5; cdr3_aa: CASRGGNEQFF; cdr3_nt: TGTGCCAGCCGGGGGGGCAATGAGCAGTTCTTC
clone_size: -; j_call: TRBJ2-1; d_call: TRBD1; v_call: TRBV5-8; cdr3_aa: CASSSRTGREQFF; cdr3_nt: TGTGCCAGCAGCTCGCGGACAGGGCGGGAGCAGTTCTTC
clone_size: -; j_call: TRBJ1-5; d_call: -; v_call: TRBV15; cdr3_aa: CATSRDLGAAQPQHF; cdr3_nt: TGTGCCACCAGCCGAGACTTGGGGGCGGCTCAGCCCCAGCATTTT
clone_size: once; j_call: TRBJ1-5; d_call: -; v_call: TRBV4-1; cdr3_aa: CASSQDSSFGQPQHF; cdr3_nt: TGCGCCAGCAGCCAAGATTCCAGTTTCGGTCAGCCCCAGCATTTT
clone_size: few; j_call: TRBJ2-1; d_call: TRBD2; v_call: TRBV2; cdr3_aa: CASSKGLAESNEQFF; cdr3_nt: TGTGCCAGCAGTAAGGGACTAGCGGAGTCCAATGAGCAGTTCTTC
clone_size: -; j_call: TRBJ1-5; d_call: -; v_call: TRBV6-8; cdr3_aa: CASRGYQPQHF; cdr3_nt: TGTGCCAGCCGTGGCTATCAGCCCCAGCATTTT
clone_size: -; j_call: TRBJ2-7; d_call: -; v_call: TRBV27; cdr3_aa: CASSMTGTGVNYEQYF; cdr3_nt: TGTGCCAGCAGTATGACCGGGACGGGAGTAAACTACGAGCAGTACTTC
clone_size: -; j_call: TRBJ2-2; d_call: TRBD1; v_call: TRBV29-1; cdr3_aa: CSVDRETGELFF; cdr3_nt: TGCAGCGTGGACAGGGAAACCGGGGAGCTGTTTTTT
clone_size: -; j_call: TRBJ2-1; d_call: -; v_call: TRBV4-1; cdr3_aa: CASSQAGSSYNEQFF; cdr3_nt: TGCGCCAGCAGCCAAGCAGGTAGCTCCTACAATGAGCAGTTCTTC
clone_size: -; j_call: TRBJ2-3; d_call: TRBD2; v_call: TRBV7-8; cdr3_aa: CASSLGAGTQYF; cdr3_nt: TGTGCCAGCAGCTTAGGAGCGGGGACGCAGTATTTT
clone_size: -; j_call: TRBJ2-6; d_call: -; v_call: TRBV6-5; cdr3_aa: CASRLGPGANVLTF; cdr3_nt: TGTGCCAGCAGACTCGGCCCTGGGGCCAACGTCCTGACTTTC
clone_size: -; j_call: TRBJ2-3; d_call: TRBD2; v_call: TRBV29-1; cdr3_aa: CSVEDPSGSKADTQYF; cdr3_nt: TGCAGCGTTGAAGACCCTAGCGGGAGCAAGGCAGATACGCAGTATTTT
clone_size: -; j_call: TRBJ2-5; d_call: TRBD2; v_call: TRBV2; cdr3_aa: CASLADQETQYF; cdr3_nt: TGTGCCAGCCTAGCGGACCAAGAGACCCAGTACTTC
clone_size: -; j_call: TRBJ2-5; d_call: TRBD2; v_call: TRBV15; cdr3_aa: CATSRDRAGVMGETQYF; cdr3_nt: TGTGCCACCAGCAGAGATAGGGCGGGAGTGATGGGAGAGACCCAGTACTTC
clone_size: few; j_call: TRBJ2-2; d_call: TRBD1; v_call: TRBV29-1; cdr3_aa: CSVRDRDTGELFF; cdr3_nt: TGCAGCGTCCGGGACAGGGACACCGGGGAGCTGTTTTTT
clone_size: few; j_call: TRBJ1-1; d_call: TRBD1; v_call: TRBV29-1; cdr3_aa: CSVLGQDDPPEAFF; cdr3_nt: TGCAGCGTTCTTGGACAGGACGACCCTCCCGAAGCTTTCTTT
clone_size: -; j_call: TRBJ1-3; d_call: -; v_call: TRBV29-1; cdr3_aa: CSVEGGSGNTIYF; cdr3_nt: TGCAGCGTCGAGGGAGGTTCTGGAAACACCATATATTTT
clone_size: -; j_call: TRBJ2-7; d_call: -; v_call: TRBV27; cdr3_aa: CASSTAGIRHEQYF; cdr3_nt: TGTGCCAGCAGTACAGCGGGCATCCGTCACGAGCAGTACTTC
clone_size: few; j_call: TRBJ2-1; d_call: -; v_call: TRBV7-9; cdr3_aa: CASSSPLTYNEQFF; cdr3_nt: TGTGCCAGCAGCTCCCCGCTTACCTACAATGAGCAGTTCTTC